Presented here are 7 T cell receptor beta chains from one specimen sequenced in a study of blood T cell repertoires in COVID-19. Assay: immunoSEQ multiplex PCR; the TCRdb copy retains only in-frame clones and omits some. Altogether 150,000 to 200,000 clones are present, approximately 86% being singletons, with the ten largest covering 7%. The source material was peripheral blood. Source of these receptors: a woman over 75 in a cohort sampled during active or convalescent COVID-19.

The chain uses TRBV28 and TRBJ2-1; 8 bases align to TRBD2. The CDR3 consists of 16 residues. Germline CDR1 reads MDHEN; CDR2 reads SYDVKM. V gave up 4 bases and J gave up 4 bases; unmatched junction bases: 9. The CDR3 DNA sequence: TGTGCCAGCAGTTCCCCCGTAGCGGGATCGTACAATGAGCAGTTCTTC. Translated, it gives CASSSPVAGSYNEQFF.

This sequence joins TRBV9 and TRBJ2-3; 8 bases map to TRBD2. The CDR3 has 16 amino acids. V lost 3 bases, J lost 0 bases, and 6 bases stayed unmatched. Germline V gene lookup returns CDR1 SGDLS and CDR2 YYNGEE. The CDR3 spells CASSGVAGLSTDTQYF. The CDR3 nucleotides read TGTGCCAGCAGCGGGGTAGCGGGACTAAGCACAGATACGCAGTATTTT. Using reference TRBV9 and TRBJ2-3 for the parts outside the CDR3, the full variable domain is DSGVTQTPKHLITATGQRVTLRCSPRSGDLSVYWYQQSLDQGLQFLIQYYNGEERAKGNILERFSAQQFPDLHSELNLSSLELGDSALYFCASSGVAGLSTDTQYFGPGTRLTVL.

The rearrangement links TRBV11-2 to TRBJ1-1; possible D gene TRBD1, 6 bases. V gave up 0 bases and J gave up 6 bases, with 17 bases separating them. The germline CDR1 and CDR2 sequences are SGHAT and FQNNGV. This CDR3 is 16 amino acids long. The CDR3 region is CASSLDRAGVSSEAFF. CDR3 in DNA: TGTGCCAGCAGCTTAGATCGGGCAGGGGTAAGCTCTGAAGCTTTCTTT.

This clone was picked up one time. This chain links TRBV6-5 with TRBJ1-3, with 7 bases matching TRBD1. Germline V gene lookup returns CDR1 MNHEY and CDR2 SVGAGI. The CDR3 sequence is 15 residues long. J gave up 0 bases and V 6 bases, and 5 bases lay outside the gene matches. The CDR3 coding sequence is TGTGCCAGCAGCAGACAGGGCCGCTCTGGAAACACCATATATTTT. Translating it yields CASSRQGRSGNTIYF.

This chain links TRBV19 with TRBJ1-1; 9 nucleotides agree with TRBD1. Germline trimming cut 4 bases from V and 4 bases from J; bases unmatched to any gene: 10. The CDR3 is 16 residues long. The germline CDR1 and CDR2 sequences are LNHDA and SQIVND (reference sequence). The CDR3 loop reads CASSKLPGQGSTEAFF. The DNA of the CDR3 is TGTGCCAGTAGTAAACTCCCGGGACAGGGTTCCACTGAAGCTTTCTTT.

This chain uses TRBV15 with TRBJ2-4, with 13 bases matching TRBD2. Germline values: CDR1 LNHNV, CDR2 YYDKDF (reference sequence). With V trimmed by 0 bases and J by 9 bases, 11 bases remained unmatched. There are 18 residues in the CDR3. CDR3 bases: TGTGCCACCAGCAGAGATCGACTAGCGGGGGGTATATGGCCCATTCAGTACTTC. Protein product: CATSRDRLAGGIWPIQYF.

The chain combines TRBV12-3 or TRBV12-4 with TRBJ1-3; D call uncertain. The length of the CDR3 is 13 residues. The V and J ends lost 5 bases and 0 bases respectively, with 5 bases between them. CDR3 region: CASSKSSGNTIYF. As DNA, the CDR3 is TGTGCCAGCAGTAAGAGCTCTGGAAACACCATATATTTT.